In this sample, the clone carrying this TCR beta chain turned up many times. The data belong to a study of T-cell reconstitution after alpha-beta-depleted transplantation in children. Preparation of the TCRbeta library was carried out with unique molecular identifiers. MiXCR, run by TCRdb on the PCR reads, gives a single entry per CDR3 protein. The sample records about 400,000 distinct CDR3 sequences, 20% being singletons. The receptor was isolated from a human donor who donated a stem cell graft to a child with acute myeloid leukemia. The specimen comprised PBMCs from the stem cell graft donor, sampled from the stem cell graft.

Here the CDR3 reads CSGTSGEIIPEQFF. The CDR3 bases are TGCAGCGGTACCAGCGGGGAAATTATCCCAGAGCAGTTCTTC. This sequence joins TRBV29-1 and TRBJ2-1; 7 nucleotides match TRBD2. This CDR3 comprises 14 residues. The germline gives CDR1 SQVTM, CDR2 ANQGSEA. The junction had 16 bases not matched to a gene; V was cut back by 7 bases and J by 10 bases.